The 4 T cell receptor beta chains reported below all come from one sample, sequenced in a study of T cell responses to AZD1222 COVID-19 vaccine. Sequenced by immunoSEQ multiplex PCR; TCRdb stores in-frame clones only, minus some. The sample lists roughly 140,000 clones; about 91% were seen once. The material was peripheral blood, obtained on day 0 of AZD1222 vaccination. The receptors originated from an adult in good health.

Details on this clone: This clone may be a read error of a much larger clone one base away. The chain recombines TRBV7-9 with TRBJ2-7; 7 positions match TRBD1. J gave up 4 bases and V 4 bases, and 1 base lay outside the gene matches. Germline CDR1 reads SEHNR; CDR2 reads FQNEAQ (reference sequence). The CDR3 sequence is 12 residues long. In nucleotides, the CDR3 is TGTGCCAGCAGCTGGACAGGTTACGAGCAGTACTTC. It specifies CASSWTGYEQYF.

The chain couples TRBV4-1 to TRBJ2-5; 14 positions agree with TRBD2. Looked up from germline, CDR1 is MGHRA and CDR2 is YSYEKL. The CDR3 contains 17 residues. The J segment lost 5 bases and the V segment lost 1 base, leaving 6 bases of the junction unmatched. CDR3 in amino acids: CASSQGRGLAGVETQYF. CDR3 coding DNA: TGCGCCAGCAGCCAAGGTCGGGGACTAGCGGGGGTTGAGACCCAGTACTTC.

V usage is TRBV28 and J usage is TRBJ1-6; D unclear. Germline values: CDR1 MDHEN, CDR2 SYDVKM. The V and J ends lost 5 bases and 4 bases respectively, with 12 bases between them. This CDR3 comprises 15 residues. The CDR3 sequence: CASSGLGLYNSPLHF. CDR3 DNA: TGTGCCAGCAGTGGACTGGGTCTTTATAATTCACCCCTCCACTTT.

The chain has TRBV2 and TRBJ2-3; D gene unclear. The CDR3 runs to 13 residues. V lost 4 bases, J lost 4 bases, and 9 bases lay in between. Germline V gene lookup returns CDR1 SNHLY and CDR2 FYNNEI. This CDR3 is CASSAPVPDTQYF. The CDR3 DNA reads as TGTGCCAGCAGTGCGCCCGTACCAGATACGCAGTATTTT.